This record looks at one T cell receptor (beta chain) sequence and its context. This sample is part of a study of CD8 T cells in Susac syndrome. The ends were cut back, 4 bases at V and 6 bases at J, with 9 bases in the middle. This CDR3 contains 12 residues. Germline CDR1 reads LGHDT; CDR2 reads YNNKEL (reference sequence). Diagnostic criteria defined recently for definite or probable disease were met by the Susac syndrome patients. With random hexamers, reverse transcription was performed on about 0.45 to 1 ug of RNA. TCRdb independently ran MiXCR on the immunoSEQ multiplex PCR reads; one entry per CDR3 protein. This repertoire shows about 120,000 distinct CDR3 sequences, nearly 96% found once; its top ten account for less than 0.15%.

Input material: CD4+ T cells from PBMCs. This TCR was sampled from a human donor with Susac syndrome. V and J are TRBV3-1 and TRBJ1-2; unclear D gene. CDR3 bases: TGTGCCAGCAGCCTATACAAAGATGGCTACACCTTC. It encodes CASSLYKDGYTF.